These 24 T cell receptor beta chains were all obtained from the same sample, sequenced in a study of EBV T-cell therapy then PD-1 blockade in nasopharyngeal carcinoma. Treatment described: AdE1-LMPpoly-expanded autologous EBV-specific T-cell therapy followed by anti-PD-1 nivolumab. Profiled with immunoSEQ multiplex PCR; TCRdb holds only in-frame clones, not every one. Counted here are 20,000 to 25,000 clones, around 82% occurring once; the ten biggest clones make up approximately 30%. The antigens these receptors bind are not known. Sequences were derived from CD8+ T cells from blood, sampled at roughly day 67 from a patient whose treatment included autologous EBV-specific T cells and nivolumab. The receptors come from a man aged 40-50 years with nasopharyngeal carcinoma.

Points on this clone: The conserved closing phenylalanine or tryptophan is absent in this CDR3, likely reflecting a read error. It is unclear where the CDR3 begins or ends on the DNA, so no DNA is shown, and the CDR3 is as TCRdb lists it. This chain uses TRBV28 with TRBJ2-4; the table gives TRBD1 as D, unverified against the DNA. Per germline, CDR1 MDHEN and CDR2 SYDVKM. The CDR3 length is 13 residues, termini included. This CDR3 reads CASSKDRDPGRSL.

The chain couples TRBV5-5 to TRBJ1-3; tentative D call: TRBD1 (5 bases). The length of the CDR3 is 15 residues. Per the germline V gene, CDR1 is SGHKS and CDR2 is YYEKEE (reference sequence). V was trimmed by 2 bases and J by 0 bases, leaving 9 bases between them. CDR3 nucleotides: TGTGCCAGCAGCTTAGAGGGGCACTCTGGAAACACCATATATTTT. Amino acids: CASSLEGHSGNTIYF.

The rearrangement links TRBV12-3 or TRBV12-4 to TRBJ1-5; no definite D call. Trimming took off 5 bases at V and 8 bases at J, with 10 bases between the two ends. This CDR3 is built from 12 residues. In DNA form, the CDR3 reads TGTGCCAGCAGTATCAAACGGGAGCCCCAGCATTTT. Its protein product is CASSIKREPQHF.

This clone was counted only a few times. The chain combines TRBV10-1 with TRBJ1-5; D unresolved. This CDR3 comprises 14 residues. Germline loops: CDR1 WNHNN, CDR2 SYGVQD (reference sequence). V was shortened by 2 bases and J by 7 bases, with 12 bases between the two germline ends. The CDR3 region is CASSEVEEYQPQHF. CDR3 in DNA: TGCGCCAGCAGTGAGGTTGAGGAATACCAGCCCCAGCATTTT.

This clone was recorded once. The genes are TRBV7-9 and TRBJ2-5, with D possibly TRBD1 on 5 matching bases. CDR3 length equals 14 residues. V lost 4 bases to trimming and J lost 2 bases, with 11 bases between them. In germline, CDR1 is SEHNR, CDR2 FQNEAQ (reference sequence). Written as DNA, the CDR3 is TGTGCCAGCAGCTCCACAGCAGGGCAAGAGACCCAGTACTTC. It encodes CASSSTAGQETQYF.

The chain joins TRBV27 to TRBJ1-6; unclear D gene. Per germline, CDR1 MNHEY and CDR2 SMNVEV (reference sequence). The CDR3 has 15 amino acids. Trimming took off 3 bases at V and 8 bases at J, with 14 bases between the two ends. The chain's CDR3 is CASSFGGLVDSPLHF. CDR3 DNA: TGTGCCAGCAGTTTCGGCGGTTTGGTGGATTCACCCCTCCACTTT.

V and J are TRBV2 and TRBJ2-1, with 13 positions matching TRBD2. V was clipped by 6 bases and J by 8 bases; unmatched bases: 13. The CDR3 consists of 17 residues. CDR1 and CDR2 from the germline V gene are SNHLY and FYNNEI. This CDR3 reads CASSPGTSGTLNHEQFF. Written as DNA, the CDR3 is TGTGCCAGCAGCCCCGGGACTAGCGGGACCCTCAACCATGAGCAGTTCTTC.

The chain joins TRBV4-1 to TRBJ1-1; D is uncertain. Trimming took 1 base from V and 0 from J, leaving 9 bases between them. This CDR3 is built from 15 residues. CDR1 is MGHRA, CDR2 YSYEKL, per germline. The CDR3 protein is CASSQGPVMNTEAFF. DNA of the CDR3: TGCGCCAGCAGCCAAGGTCCGGTCATGAACACTGAAGCTTTCTTT.

The genes are TRBV5-1 and TRBJ1-3; D not resolved. Trimming cost V 0 bases and J 1 base, with 5 bases left between them. The CDR3 length is 14 residues. The germline gives CDR1 SGHRS, CDR2 YFSETQ. Written as DNA, the CDR3 is TGCGCCAGCAGCTTGGTCGGGTCTGGAAACACCATATATTTT. This encodes CASSLVGSGNTIYF.

CDR3 in amino acids: CASSAWDRPYEQYF. CDR3 bases: TGTGCCAGCAGCGCCTGGGACAGACCCTACGAGCAGTACTTC. The chain employs TRBV7-9 and TRBJ2-7; 7 bases match TRBD1. Losses at the gene ends were 5 bases for V and 2 bases for J; bases not matched to a gene: 6. The V gene's germline CDR1 is SEHNR and CDR2 FQNEAQ (reference sequence). The CDR3 contains 14 residues.

This clone counts as medium-sized (0.01 to 0.1%). The V call is TRBV4-1, the J call TRBJ1-6; 7 positions agree with TRBD1. Losses at the gene ends were 2 bases for V and 7 bases for J; bases not matched to a gene: 8. The CDR3 length is 16 residues. Germline loops: CDR1 MGHRA, CDR2 YSYEKL. The CDR3 DNA is TGCGCCAGCAGCCAAACTACCGGGACAGAAAATTCACCCCTCCACTTT. It encodes CASSQTTGTENSPLHF.

The J gene is TRBJ1-5, the V gene TRBV6-5, with a possible D match to TRBD1 (6 bases). The V gene lost 0 bases and the J gene lost 6 bases, with 9 bases spanning the gap. Per germline, CDR1 MNHEY and CDR2 SVGAGI. This CDR3 is built from 14 residues. The CDR3 sequence is CASSYSTGSQPQHF. The CDR3 DNA follows: TGTGCCAGCAGTTACTCAACAGGGAGTCAGCCCCAGCATTTT.

This sequence joins TRBV27 and TRBJ1-2; 7 positions match TRBD1. With V trimmed by 5 bases and J by 4 bases, 16 bases remained unmatched. Looked up from germline, CDR1 is MNHEY and CDR2 is SMNVEV (reference sequence). The CDR3 loop spans 17 amino acids. CDR3: CASSTRETGRGTYGYTF. The CDR3 DNA is TGTGCCAGCAGTACGAGGGAGACAGGGCGGGGGACCTATGGCTACACCTTC.

V gene TRBV4-3 combines with J gene TRBJ1-4, with D possibly TRBD1 on 5 matching bases. CDR3 length equals 16 residues. Germline lookup yields CDR1 LGHNA and CDR2 YSLEER. V lost 1 base and J 8 bases, leaving 17 bases between the germline ends. CDR3 loop: CASSQGWGGMREKLFF. The CDR3 bases are TGCGCCAGCAGCCAAGGGTGGGGCGGGATGCGGGAAAAACTGTTTTTT.

About this clone itself: A junction boundary mismatches the germline segment, possibly from a read error. The chain employs TRBV13 and TRBJ2-2, with 9 bases fitting TRBD2. The CDR3 has 19 residues. The germline CDR1 and CDR2 sequences are PRHDT and FYEKMQ (reference sequence). CDR3 DNA sequence: TGTGCCCGCAGCTTGGCTGTGGCGGGGGGGCCAAGACTTACCGGGGAGCTGTTTTTT. Its protein product is CARSLAVAGGPRLTGELFF.

The rearrangement links TRBV7-9 to TRBJ2-7; 10 bases fit TRBD1. Germline loops: CDR1 SEHNR, CDR2 FQNEAQ (reference sequence). After removal of 5 bases from V and 2 bases from J, the junction contained 6 bases not matched to a gene. The CDR3 loop spans 15 amino acids. The CDR3 spells CASSRGTGVTYEQYF. CDR3 DNA sequence: TGTGCCAGCAGCCGCGGGACAGGGGTCACCTACGAGCAGTACTTC.

The V and J genes are TRBV12-3 or TRBV12-4 and TRBJ2-1, with D possibly called TRBD1 or TRBD2 (6 bases each). This CDR3 spans 13 amino acids. V lost 3 bases and J lost 9, with 12 bases in between. The CDR3 DNA follows: TGTGCCAGCAGTTTTATCGGGGGCGGTGAGCAGTTCTTC. It yields the protein CASSFIGGGEQFF.

This clone came up a few times. V gene TRBV4-1 combines with J gene TRBJ2-7; D is undetermined. The CDR3 runs to 13 residues. V dropped 5 bases and J dropped 0 bases, with 8 bases sitting between them. Per germline, CDR1 MGHRA and CDR2 YSYEKL. CDR3 sequence (DNA): TGCGCCAGCAGCTCTCGACTCTCCTACGAGCAGTACTTC. It is translated as CASSSRLSYEQYF.

The chain joins TRBV7-8 to TRBJ2-7, with D possibly called TRBD1 or TRBD2 (6 bases each). This CDR3 has 14 amino acids. In germline, CDR1 is SGHVS, CDR2 FQNEAQ. The ends were cut back, 1 base at V and 5 bases at J, with 12 bases in the middle. The CDR3 sequence is CASSLGVGGNEQYF. CDR3 coding DNA: TGTGCCAGCAGCTTAGGGGTAGGGGGGAACGAGCAGTACTTC.

V gene TRBV21-1 combines with J gene TRBJ1-5. TRBV21-1 is marked as a pseudogene. CDR3 length equals 14 residues. The chain's CDR3 is CASREREGNQPQHF. Here the CDR3 DNA reads TGTGCCAGCCGAGAAAGGGAAGGCAATCAGCCCCAGCATTTT.

The chain recombines TRBV2 with TRBJ1-2, with D hard to call. Germline loops: CDR1 SNHLY, CDR2 FYNNEI. Trimming cost V 7 bases and J 4 bases, with 10 bases left between them. The CDR3 extends over 12 amino acids. The CDR3 sequence: CASNTAPYGYTF. Written as DNA, the CDR3 is TGTGCCAGCAATACAGCTCCCTATGGCTACACCTTC.

The chain carries TRBV27 and TRBJ2-3; D uncertain. V lost 0 bases to trimming and J lost 6 bases, with 4 bases between them. This CDR3 is 12 amino acids long. Germline V lookup: CDR1 MNHEY, CDR2 SMNVEV (reference sequence). CDR3 in amino acids: CASSLSGDTQYF. The CDR3 coding sequence is TGTGCCAGCAGTTTATCGGGGGATACGCAGTATTTT.

The genes are TRBV4-1 and TRBJ2-3; no reliable D call. From germline, CDR1 is MGHRA and CDR2 YSYEKL. Trimming removed 1 base from V and 5 bases from J, with 13 bases in between. CDR3 length: 15 amino acids. The CDR3: CASSQGDFSGDTQYF. DNA of the CDR3: TGCGCCAGCAGCCAAGGTGACTTCTCGGGAGATACGCAGTATTTT.

The rearrangement uses TRBV9 and TRBJ2-3; no firm D call. This CDR3 is 15 amino acids long. Deletions cut 0 bases from V and 3 bases from J, with 11 bases between. Germline V CDR1 and CDR2: SGDLS, YYNGEE. The CDR3 DNA sequence: TGTGCCAGCAGCGTAGCAGGTAGTATGACAGATACGCAGTATTTT. It yields the protein CASSVAGSMTDTQYF.